This entry is about one T cell receptor beta chain. Its antigen remains unknown. The record originates from a study of cytomegalovirus exposure and HLA in healthy donors. The study's findings and limits: Some V segments (TRBV6-2 and TRBV6-3 among them) were excluded as indistinguishable. DRB1 had the most TCR associations and HLA-C the fewest, a later analysis found, with rates varying by HLA locus.

PCR amplification relied on 60 Vbeta primers (plus 13 Jbeta primers). TCRdb's table, derived via immunoSEQ multiplex PCR, lists solely in-frame clones and lacks some. The data show about 140,000 clones, 70% seen once. Trimming removed 4 bases at V and 3 bases at J, with 25 bases between. The germline gives CDR1 SQVTM, CDR2 ANQGSEA. This CDR3 has 18 amino acids. This receptor was taken from a woman aged 25-40 years in good health and CMV-seronegative. The J gene is TRBJ2-1, the V gene TRBV29-1, with D possibly TRBD2 on 6 matching bases. Sequenced input: PBMCs. The chain's CDR3 is CSVGGTGMQVRYYNEQFF. In DNA, the CDR3 is TGCAGCGTTGGTGGGACTGGAATGCAAGTGAGATACTACAATGAGCAGTTCTTC.